Listed below are T cell receptor beta chains from one sample, sequenced in a study of blood T cell repertoires in COVID-19. Generated by immunoSEQ multiplex PCR, the TCRdb table keeps only in-frame clones and is missing some. The table lists 190,000 or so clones, 70% to 90% of them singletons. Sequenced sample: peripheral blood. These receptors were obtained from a man in his forties with active or convalescent COVID-19. CDR3s include the opening cysteine and the closing phenylalanine or tryptophan. A D gene is named only where the DNA matches it firmly. Part of the rows lack a size; the others show once, few, many or a class for expanded clones.

once | TRBJ2-5 | - | TRBV4-1 | 15 | CASSQEGQSQETQYF | TGCGCCAGCAGCCAAGAGGGGCAGAGCCAAGAGACCCAGTACTTC
- | TRBJ1-1 | TRBD1 | TRBV4-3 | 16 | CASSQLNRGANTEAFF | TGCGCCAGCAGCCAATTGAACAGGGGGGCGAACACTGAAGCTTTCTTT
- | TRBJ1-5 | - | TRBV12-3/TRBV12-4 | 13 | CASTHTSNQPQHF | TGTGCCAGCACACACACTAGCAATCAGCCCCAGCATTTT
- | TRBJ2-1 | TRBD2 | TRBV4-2 | 17 | CASSQGASGGNYNEQFF | TGTGCCAGCAGCCAAGGGGCTAGCGGGGGAAACTACAATGAGCAGTTCTTC
once | TRBJ1-2 | - | TRBV7-8 | 15 | CASSPGRESRYGYTF | TGTGCCAGCAGCCCGGGACGGGAGAGCCGCTATGGCTACACCTTC
- | TRBJ2-4 | TRBD1 | TRBV3-1/TRBV3-2 | 13 | CATSTGGQNIQYF | TGTGCCACCTCGACAGGGGGACAAAACATTCAGTACTTC
- | TRBJ1-3 | - | TRBV4-2 | 18 | CASSQHRPTGSTGNTIYF | TGTGCCAGCAGCCAACACCGACCGACAGGATCGACTGGAAACACCATATATTTT
few | TRBJ1-3 | - | TRBV6-5 | 15 | CASTQLGFPGNTIYF | TGTGCCAGCACTCAATTGGGCTTCCCTGGAAACACCATATATTTT
- | TRBJ2-2 | TRBD2 | TRBV5-6 | 15 | CASTSIRGESGELFF | TGTGCCAGCACCAGTATCCGGGGGGAATCCGGGGAGCTGTTTTTT
many | TRBJ1-2 | TRBD1 | TRBV11-2 | 15 | CASSLEVTGSTGYTF | TGTGCCAGCAGCTTAGAGGTGACAGGGAGTACGGGCTACACCTTC
- | TRBJ2-7 | TRBD2 | TRBV25-1 | 14 | CASSEWGGSYEQYF | TGTGCCAGCAGTGAATGGGGGGGTTCGTACGAGCAGTACTTC
- | TRBJ1-4 | - | TRBV20-1 | 11 | CRASSGTELFF | TGCAGGGCCAGTTCCGGGACTGAACTGTTTTTT